These 15 T cell receptor beta chains came from one sample sequenced in a study of cytomegalovirus exposure and HLA in healthy donors. The PCR made use of 60 Vbeta and 13 Jbeta primers. Sequencing was performed with immunoSEQ multiplex PCR; in TCRdb, only in-frame clones are kept and a portion is missing. The sample has about 130,000 clones; 70% to 85% are singletons. The source material was PBMCs. Receptors were obtained from a man in his forties in good health and CMV-seropositive.

The chain couples TRBV27 to TRBJ2-5; TRBD2 aligns across 7 bases. Matching the DNA end better, TRBJ2-7 makes the J call doubtful. The CDR3 is 14 residues long. The germline gives CDR1 MNHEY, CDR2 SMNVEV (reference sequence). As DNA, the CDR3 is TGTGCCAGCAGTTTAGGCGGGAGAGGGTACGAGCAGTACTTC. It encodes CASSLGGRGYEQYF.

The genes are TRBV5-1 and TRBJ2-1; the D is unclear. The CDR3 runs 12 residues. CDR1 is SGHRS, CDR2 YFSETQ, per germline. Trimming removed 4 bases at V and 7 bases at J, with 9 bases between. This chain's CDR3 is CASSPTGNEQFF. For the CDR3, the DNA is TGCGCCAGCAGCCCGACTGGAAATGAGCAGTTCTTC.

The chain carries TRBV5-1 and TRBJ2-1; 10 bases line up with TRBD1. V shed 2 bases and J 4 bases; nucleotides not matched to a gene: 6. The V gene's germline CDR1 is SGHRS and CDR2 YFSETQ. The CDR3 consists of 16 residues. DNA of the CDR3: TGCGCCAGCAGCTTTACACCGGGACAGGGGTACAATGAGCAGTTCTTC. It translates to CASSFTPGQGYNEQFF.

CDR3 residues: CASSAGLAVVSYEQYF. Written as DNA, the CDR3 is TGTGCCAGCAGCGCGGGACTAGCGGTGGTCTCCTACGAGCAGTACTTC. The chain combines TRBV5-6 with TRBJ2-7; TRBD2 matches 11 bases. CDR1 and CDR2 from the germline V gene are SGHDT and YYEEEE. This CDR3 contains 16 residues. V shed 4 bases and J 0 bases; nucleotides not matched to a gene: 6.

In the case of this clone: Other DNA sequences in this sample translate to the same CDR3. The chain has TRBV18 and TRBJ1-1; D is ambiguous. Germline loops: CDR1 KGHSH, CDR2 LQKENI. The V end was cut by 2 bases, the J end by 0 bases, with 4 bases between. The CDR3 runs to 13 residues. Here the CDR3 DNA reads TGTGCCAGCTCACCAGCGGTGAACACTGAAGCTTTCTTT. Its translation is CASSPAVNTEAFF.

The chain recombines TRBV7-2 with TRBJ1-5, with TRBD1 matching 9 bases. Per the germline V gene, CDR1 is SGHTA and CDR2 is FQGNSA. The CDR3 sequence is 16 residues long. The junction had 4 bases not matched to a gene; V was cut back by 1 base and J by 3 bases. Here the CDR3 reads CASSLEQGAYNQPQHF. CDR3 nucleotides: TGTGCCAGCAGCTTAGAACAGGGGGCTTACAATCAGCCCCAGCATTTT.

In this sample, this clone turned up once. This rearrangement joins TRBV6-1 to TRBJ1-1; the D gene is possibly TRBD1 (6 bases). V was pared by 6 bases and J by 5 bases, with 13 bases between. The germline gives CDR1 MNHNS, CDR2 SASEGT. The CDR3 loop spans 13 amino acids. The CDR3 here is CASSAPTGTEAFF. CDR3 DNA sequence: TGTGCCAGCAGCGCCCCTACAGGGACTGAAGCTTTCTTT.

The rearrangement joins TRBV6-1 to TRBJ1-1; 9 bases fit TRBD1. The germline gives CDR1 MNHNS, CDR2 SASEGT. The CDR3 loop spans 14 amino acids. V lost 3 bases to trimming and J lost 5 bases; unmatched junction nucleotides: 4. For the CDR3, the DNA is TGTGCCAGCAGTGAGACAGGGGGAGAAACTGAAGCTTTCTTT. It encodes CASSETGGETEAFF.

This clone occurred a few times. The J gene is TRBJ1-5, the V gene TRBV19; maybe TRBD1 (5 bases). The CDR3 runs to 13 residues. The V and J ends lost 3 bases and 7 bases respectively, with 10 bases between them. The germline V gene has CDR1 LNHDA and CDR2 SQIVND (reference sequence). The CDR3 protein is CASSIGGKQPQHF. The CDR3 DNA reads as TGTGCCAGTAGTATCGGGGGGAAACAGCCCCAGCATTTT.

V and J are TRBV18 and TRBJ2-7, with 11 bases identical to TRBD2. Germline CDR1 reads KGHSH; CDR2 reads LQKENI. The CDR3 loop spans 15 amino acids. With 0 bases clipped from V and 6 bases from J, the junction kept 4 bases outside the gene matches. Written as DNA, the CDR3 is TGTGCCAGCTCACCACCCACTAGCGGGAGTAGCGAGCAGTACTTC. Translating gives CASSPPTSGSSEQYF.

The V gene is TRBV7-9, the J gene TRBJ1-5, with D unresolved. The CDR3 sequence is 13 residues long. The germline V and J ends were trimmed by 4 bases and 4 bases, with 8 bases remaining between them. Per germline, CDR1 SEHNR and CDR2 FQNEAQ (reference sequence). For the CDR3, the DNA is TGTGCCAGCAGCTGGGCGGGGAATCAGCCCCAGCATTTT. This translates into CASSWAGNQPQHF.

The V call is TRBV4-2, the J call TRBJ2-7; no clear D. Germline CDR1 and CDR2: LGHNA and YNFKEQ. The CDR3 consists of 14 residues. V was trimmed by 0 bases and J by 7 bases, leaving 13 bases between them. The CDR3 spells CASSQDVVFMEQYF. The CDR3 nucleotides are TGTGCCAGCAGCCAAGATGTAGTCTTCATGGAGCAGTACTTC.

The chain is built from TRBV30 and TRBJ1-5, with TRBD1 identical over 7 bases. V shed 4 bases and J 4 bases; nucleotides not matched to a gene: 7. The germline gives CDR1 GTSNPN, CDR2 SVGIG (reference sequence). The length of the CDR3 is 14 residues. CDR3 amino acids: CAWNRGNLNQPQHF. The CDR3 coding sequence is TGTGCCTGGAACAGGGGCAATTTAAATCAGCCCCAGCATTTT.

This sequence joins TRBV6-1 and TRBJ1-4; the D gene is possibly TRBD1 (6 bases). CDR1 and CDR2 from the germline V gene are MNHNS and SASEGT. This CDR3 has 14 amino acids. The V and J ends lost 6 bases and 6 bases respectively, with 14 bases between them. The CDR3 DNA is TGTGCCAGCAGCGGAGACAGGCAGGATGAAAAACTGTTTTTT. Amino acids: CASSGDRQDEKLFF.

This chain uses TRBV6-5 with TRBJ2-7, with a possible D match to TRBD1 (5 bases). This CDR3 is 15 amino acids long. Trimming stripped 2 bases from V and 0 bases from J, with 11 bases between. CDR1 MNHEY and CDR2 SVGAGI come from the germline V gene. DNA of the CDR3: TGTGCCAGCAGTTACAACTCTGACAGCTCCTACGAGCAGTACTTC. Its protein product is CASSYNSDSSYEQYF.